The source of this T cell receptor (beta chain) is a study of blood T cell repertoires in COVID-19. The CDR3 contains 17 residues. After removal of 5 bases from V and 4 bases from J, the junction contained 6 bases not matched to a gene. Germline V CDR1 and CDR2: SGHTA, FQGTGA. Only in-frame clones appear in the TCRdb table, and some are missing; sequencing was by immunoSEQ multiplex PCR. This sample has 90,000 to 100,000 clones, with around 85% found just once. V is TRBV7-3 and J is TRBJ2-2; 14 bases align to TRBD2. The TCR sequence derives from an elderly man with acute or convalescent COVID-19. The specimen sequenced was peripheral blood. CDR3 coding DNA: TGTGCCAGCAGCCCGCCGGGACTAGCGGGAGTCACCGGGGAGCTGTTTTTT. Residues: CASSPPGLAGVTGELFF.